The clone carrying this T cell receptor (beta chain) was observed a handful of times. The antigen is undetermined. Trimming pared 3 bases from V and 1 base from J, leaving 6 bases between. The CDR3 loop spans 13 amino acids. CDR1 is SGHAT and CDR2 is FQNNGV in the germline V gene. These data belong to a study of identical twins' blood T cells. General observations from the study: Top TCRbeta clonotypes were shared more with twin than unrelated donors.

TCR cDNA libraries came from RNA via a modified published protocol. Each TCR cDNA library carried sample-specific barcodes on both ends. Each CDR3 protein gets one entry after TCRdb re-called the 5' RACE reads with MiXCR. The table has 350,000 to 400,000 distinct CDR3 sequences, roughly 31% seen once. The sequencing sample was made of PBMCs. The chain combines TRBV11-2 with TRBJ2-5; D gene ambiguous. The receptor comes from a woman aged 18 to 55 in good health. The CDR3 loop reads CASSFSFQETQYF. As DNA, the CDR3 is TGTGCCAGCAGCTTTAGTTTCCAAGAGACCCAGTACTTC.